Shown below are 18 T cell receptor beta chains from a single sample sequenced in a study of cytomegalovirus exposure and HLA in healthy donors. TCRdb keeps only in-frame clones here, not all; method: immunoSEQ multiplex PCR. Found here are around 70,000 clones, 94% of them singletons; the top ten hold approximately 2%. The sample consisted of PBMCs. These receptors originate from a woman aged 18-35 years in good health and CMV-seropositive.

The chain links TRBV19 to TRBJ1-1; D unresolved. The CDR3 has 13 amino acids. Germline V CDR1 and CDR2: LNHDA, SQIVND (reference sequence). V was shortened by 5 bases and J by 3 bases, with 10 bases between the two germline ends. CDR3: CASSFRVDTEAFF. The CDR3 nucleotides read TGTGCCAGTAGTTTCCGGGTCGACACTGAAGCTTTCTTT.

The chain employs TRBV18 and TRBJ2-4, with 9 bases lining up with TRBD2. V lost 3 bases and J lost 2; bases outside the gene matches: 17. Germline V gives CDR1 KGHSH, CDR2 LQKENI. The CDR3 contains 20 residues. CDR3 bases: TGTGCCAGCTCACCGAGGGGCGGGGGGGCCGTTCACGGAACCAAAAACATTCAGTACTTC. Protein sequence: CASSPRGGGAVHGTKNIQYF.

V usage is TRBV6-1 and J usage is TRBJ2-7, with D uncertain. This CDR3 comprises 15 residues. Looked up from germline, CDR1 is MNHNS and CDR2 is SASEGT. V lost 1 base to trimming and J lost 2 bases, with 12 bases between them. The DNA of the CDR3 is TGTGCCAGCAGTGAAGGCACAGTATTTCCCTACGAGCAGTACTTC. Its protein is CASSEGTVFPYEQYF.

The chain uses TRBV2 and TRBJ2-7; no reliable D call. Trimming removed 4 bases at V and 0 bases at J, with 13 bases between. Germline assignment: CDR1 SNHLY and CDR2 FYNNEI. This CDR3 is 15 amino acids long. The CDR3 nucleotides are TGTGCCAGCAGTGTACTTGACTTAACCTCCTACGAGCAGTACTTC. Translated: CASSVLDLTSYEQYF.

The chain is built from TRBV7-2 and TRBJ2-5; D remains unclear. V lost 1 base to trimming and J lost 4 bases, with 19 bases between them. The CDR3 has 17 residues. Germline CDR1 SGHTA, CDR2 FQGNSA. The CDR3 protein is CASSLGKFDPRAETQYF. The CDR3 nucleotides read TGTGCCAGCAGCTTAGGAAAGTTTGATCCTCGAGCAGAGACCCAGTACTTC.

The chain combines TRBV6-5 with TRBJ1-4, with D tentatively TRBD1 (6 bases). This CDR3 has 15 residues. Germline V lookup: CDR1 MNHEY, CDR2 SVGAGI. The V gene lost 5 bases and the J gene lost 4 bases, with 14 bases spanning the gap. The CDR3 DNA is TGTGCCAGCAGTCTAACCGGGACATATAATGAAAAACTGTTTTTT. As protein: CASSLTGTYNEKLFF.

The gene calls are TRBV30 and TRBJ2-3, with TRBD1 matching over 8 bases. The V segment lost 3 bases and the J segment 2 bases; nucleotides outside the gene matches: 1. The CDR3 contains 13 residues. Per germline, CDR1 GTSNPN and CDR2 SVGIG (reference sequence). The CDR3 sequence: CAWRDRATDTQYF. Written as DNA, the CDR3 is TGTGCCTGGAGGGACAGGGCCACAGATACGCAGTATTTT.

This chain connects TRBV2 to TRBJ2-2, with a tentative D call TRBD1 (6 bases). CDR1 SNHLY and CDR2 FYNNEI come from the germline V gene. The CDR3 loop spans 14 amino acids. V was pared by 7 bases and J by 5 bases, with 14 bases between. CDR3 sequence reads: CASTQGLRTGELFF. The CDR3 DNA is TGTGCCAGCACCCAGGGGCTTCGGACCGGGGAGCTGTTTTTT. Using reference TRBV2 and TRBJ2-2 for the parts outside the CDR3, the full variable domain is EPEVTQTPSHQVTQMGQEVILRCVPISNHLYFYWYRQILGQKVEFLVSFYNNEISEKSEIFDDQFSVERPDGSNFTLKIRSTKLEDSAMYFCASTQGLRTGELFFGEGSRLTVL.

The chain couples TRBV15 to TRBJ2-1; 10 positions agree with TRBD2. The V gene's germline CDR1 is LNHNV and CDR2 YYDKDF (reference sequence). There are 17 residues in the CDR3. The junction had 11 bases not matched to a gene; V was cut back by 1 base and J by 8 bases. CDR3 sequence (DNA): TGTGCCACCAGCAGAGTTGAGCGGGAGGGCCTTGGGGATGAGCAGTTCTTC. Its protein is CATSRVEREGLGDEQFF.

This clone was observed a single time. CDR3 nucleotides: TGTGCTAGTGGTTTGGTTATCGGGACAGGGAGGGCCCTAGAAAAACTGTTTTTT. Its translation: CASGLVIGTGRALEKLFF. The chain recombines TRBV12-5 with TRBJ1-4; 9 nucleotides match TRBD1. The CDR3 has 18 amino acids. V shed 0 bases and J 8 bases; nucleotides not matched to a gene: 13. Germline CDR1 and CDR2: LGHNT and FRNRAP. Using reference TRBV12-5 and TRBJ1-4 for the parts outside the CDR3, the full variable domain is DARVTQTPRHKVTEMGQEVTMRCQPILGHNTVFWYRQTMMQGLELLAYFRNRAPLDDSGMPKDRFSAEMPDATLATLKIQPSEPRDSAVYFCASGLVIGTGRALEKLFFGSGTQLSVL.

This chain joins TRBV7-3 and TRBJ2-7; TRBD1 might be the D (5 bases). From germline, CDR1 is SGHTA and CDR2 FQGTGA. The CDR3 runs 13 residues. Trimming left V 5 bases short and J 3 bases short, with 11 bases between. The CDR3 sequence is CASSENRNYEQYF. CDR3 nucleotides: TGTGCCAGCAGCGAAAACAGGAACTACGAGCAGTACTTC.

The chain recombines TRBV6-1 with TRBJ2-5, with 7 bases matching TRBD2. Germline CDR1 MNHNS, CDR2 SASEGT. The V and J ends lost 7 bases and 4 bases, in that order; junction bases with no gene match: 6. This CDR3 spans 13 amino acids. CDR3 region: CASNRGGRETQYF. For the CDR3, the DNA is TGTGCCAGCAACCGGGGAGGGAGAGAGACCCAGTACTTC.

CDR3 residues: CASSPGYGQETQYF. CDR3 in DNA: TGTGCCAGCAGCCCGGGATACGGCCAGGAGACCCAGTACTTC. V usage is TRBV7-6 and J usage is TRBJ2-5, with a tentative D call TRBD2 (5 bases). CDR1 and CDR2 from the germline V gene are SGHVS and FNYEAQ. Trimming pared 5 bases from V and 5 bases from J, leaving 15 bases between. The CDR3 covers 14 residues.

This sequence joins TRBV30 and TRBJ1-2, with a tentative D call TRBD1 (6 bases). Germline values: CDR1 GTSNPN, CDR2 SVGIG (reference sequence). Trimming took off 5 bases at V and 8 bases at J, with 24 bases between the two ends. The CDR3 contains 15 residues. DNA of the CDR3: TGTGCCTGGGGTCCCCCCTGGGGGCAGTCTCGCGGCTACACCTTC. Its protein is CAWGPPWGQSRGYTF. Full variable domain (remainder filled in from reference TRBV30 and TRBJ1-2): SQTIHQWPATLVQPVGSPLSLECTVEGTSNPNLYWYRQAAGRGLQLLFYSVGIGQISSEVPQNLSASRPQDRQFILSSKKLLLSDSGFYLCAWGPPWGQSRGYTFGSGTRLTVV.

This rearrangement joins TRBV10-3 to TRBJ1-4; tentatively, D is TRBD1 (6 bases). V dropped 4 bases and J dropped 6 bases, with 9 bases sitting between them. The germline V gene has CDR1 ENHRY and CDR2 SYGVKD. CDR3 length: 13 amino acids. CDR3: CAISATGYEKLFF. The CDR3 coding sequence is TGTGCCATCAGTGCCACAGGGTATGAAAAACTGTTTTTT.

The chain couples TRBV11-2 to TRBJ1-3; D gene unclear. V shed 7 bases and J shed 4 bases, with 14 bases lying between them. Germline CDR1 is SGHAT and CDR2 is FQNNGV. This CDR3 spans 14 amino acids. The CDR3: CASTHYGFGNTIYF. CDR3 DNA sequence: TGTGCCAGCACACACTACGGGTTCGGAAACACCATATATTTT.

This rearrangement joins TRBV6-5 to TRBJ1-2; D is unclear. CDR3 length: 14 residues. The V gene lost 4 bases and the J gene lost 0 bases, with 9 bases spanning the gap. Germline CDR1 is MNHEY and CDR2 is SVGAGI. The CDR3 sequence is CASSLGGPNYGYTF. The CDR3 DNA reads as TGTGCCAGCAGTTTAGGAGGCCCTAACTATGGCTACACCTTC.

The genes are TRBV7-9 and TRBJ1-3; no definite D call. Per the germline V gene, CDR1 is SEHNR and CDR2 is FQNEAQ (reference sequence). The CDR3 has 16 residues. V was shortened by 1 base and J by 0 bases, with 10 bases between the two germline ends. The CDR3 DNA is TGTGCCAGCAGCTTAGGGGCGAGAGACTCTGGAAACACCATATATTTT. This sequence encodes CASSLGARDSGNTIYF. The full variable domain, completed using reference TRBV7-9 and TRBJ1-3, is DTGVSQNPRHKITKRGQNVTFRCDPISEHNRLYWYRQTLGQGPEFLTYFQNEAQLEKSRLLSDRFSAERPKGSFSTLEIQRTEQGDSAMYLCASSLGARDSGNTIYFGEGSWLTVV.